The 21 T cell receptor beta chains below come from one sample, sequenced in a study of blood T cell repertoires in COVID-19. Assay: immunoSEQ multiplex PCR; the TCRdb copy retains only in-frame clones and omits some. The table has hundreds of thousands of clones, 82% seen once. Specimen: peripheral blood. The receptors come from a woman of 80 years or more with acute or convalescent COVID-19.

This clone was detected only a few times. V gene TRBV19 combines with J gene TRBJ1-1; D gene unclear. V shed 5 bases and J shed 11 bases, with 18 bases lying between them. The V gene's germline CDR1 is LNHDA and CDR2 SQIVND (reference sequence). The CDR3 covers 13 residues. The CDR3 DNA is TGTGCCAGTAGTGCTGACAAACGGAATGGGGCTTTCTTT. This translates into CASSADKRNGAFF.

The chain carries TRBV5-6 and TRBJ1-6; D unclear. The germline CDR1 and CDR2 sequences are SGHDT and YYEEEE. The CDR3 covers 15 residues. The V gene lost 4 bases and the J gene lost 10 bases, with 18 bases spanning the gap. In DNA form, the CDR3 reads TGTGCCAGCAGCCTGCGGAGCCTCGGCGGATCACCCCTCCACTTT. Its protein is CASSLRSLGGSPLHF.

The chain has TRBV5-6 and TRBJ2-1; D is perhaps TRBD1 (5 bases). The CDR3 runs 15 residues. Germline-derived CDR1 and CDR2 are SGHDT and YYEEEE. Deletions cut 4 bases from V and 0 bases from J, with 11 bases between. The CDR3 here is CASSIPQGSYNEQFF. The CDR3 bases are TGTGCCAGCAGCATCCCCCAGGGCTCCTACAATGAGCAGTTCTTC.

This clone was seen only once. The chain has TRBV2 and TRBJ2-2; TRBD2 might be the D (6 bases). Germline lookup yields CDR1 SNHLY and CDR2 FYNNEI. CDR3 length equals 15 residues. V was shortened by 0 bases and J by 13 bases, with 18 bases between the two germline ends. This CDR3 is CASSEAREALPRLFF. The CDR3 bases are TGTGCCAGCAGTGAAGCTAGGGAGGCTTTACCGAGGCTGTTTTTT. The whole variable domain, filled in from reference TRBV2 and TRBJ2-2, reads EPEVTQTPSHQVTQMGQEVILRCVPISNHLYFYWYRQILGQKVEFLVSFYNNEISEKSEIFDDQFSVERPDGSNFTLKIRSTKLEDSAMYFCASSEAREALPRLFFGEGSRLTVL.

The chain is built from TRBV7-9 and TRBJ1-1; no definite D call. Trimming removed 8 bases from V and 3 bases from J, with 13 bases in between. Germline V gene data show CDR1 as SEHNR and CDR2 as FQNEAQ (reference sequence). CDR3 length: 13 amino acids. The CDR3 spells CASGYSGDTEAFF. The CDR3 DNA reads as TGTGCCAGCGGGTACAGCGGCGACACTGAAGCTTTCTTT.

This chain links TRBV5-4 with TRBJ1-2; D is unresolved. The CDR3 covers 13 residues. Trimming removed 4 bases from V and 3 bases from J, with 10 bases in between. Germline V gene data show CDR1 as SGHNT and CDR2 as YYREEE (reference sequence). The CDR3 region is CASSATYDYGYTF. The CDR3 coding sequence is TGTGCCAGCAGCGCCACTTATGACTATGGCTACACCTTC.

CDR3 region: CASSSGGGGTEAFF. CDR3 DNA: TGTGCCAGTAGTTCGGGGGGCGGAGGAACTGAAGCTTTCTTT. The genes are TRBV19 and TRBJ1-1; tentative D call: TRBD1 (6 bases). V lost 5 bases to trimming and J lost 5 bases, with 15 bases between them. Germline V lookup: CDR1 LNHDA, CDR2 SQIVND (reference sequence). The CDR3 has 14 residues.

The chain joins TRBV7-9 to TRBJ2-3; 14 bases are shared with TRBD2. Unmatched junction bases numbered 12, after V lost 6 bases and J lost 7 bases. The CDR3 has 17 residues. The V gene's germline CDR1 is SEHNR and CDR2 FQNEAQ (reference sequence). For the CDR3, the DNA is TGTGCCAGCAGGCCGCGTGGACTAGCGGGGGGTTATCATACGCAGTATTTT. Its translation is CASRPRGLAGGYHTQYF.

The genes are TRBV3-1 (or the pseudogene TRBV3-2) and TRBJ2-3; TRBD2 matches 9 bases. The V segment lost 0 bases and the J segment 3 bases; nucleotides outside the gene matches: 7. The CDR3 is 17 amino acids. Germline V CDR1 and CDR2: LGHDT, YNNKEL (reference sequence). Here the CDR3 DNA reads TGTGCCAGCAGCCAAGAACGGCCTAGCGGGGCGACAGATACGCAGTATTTT. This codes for CASSQERPSGATDTQYF.

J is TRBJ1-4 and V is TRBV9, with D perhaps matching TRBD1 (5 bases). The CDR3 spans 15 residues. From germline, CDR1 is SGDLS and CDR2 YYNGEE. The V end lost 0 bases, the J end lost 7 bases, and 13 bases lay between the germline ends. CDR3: CASSVGPGGGEKLFF. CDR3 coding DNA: TGTGCCAGCAGCGTAGGGCCGGGCGGGGGTGAAAAACTGTTTTTT.

The CDR3 DNA reads TGCAGCGTTGAAGAGCGGCCGTATACGGGGAGCGGCTACACCTTC. Translating it yields CSVEERPYTGSGYTF. The chain has TRBV29-1 and TRBJ1-2; D ambiguous. The CDR3 is made up of 15 amino acids. The germline V and J ends were trimmed by 0 bases and 8 bases, with 19 bases remaining between them. CDR1 SQVTM and CDR2 ANQGSEA come from the germline V gene.

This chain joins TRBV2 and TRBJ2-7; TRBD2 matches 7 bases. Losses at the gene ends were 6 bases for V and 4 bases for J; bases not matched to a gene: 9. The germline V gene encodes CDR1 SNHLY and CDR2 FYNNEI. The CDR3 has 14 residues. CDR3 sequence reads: CASRVGTTSYEQYF. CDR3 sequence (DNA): TGTGCCAGCAGAGTCGGGACTACCTCATACGAGCAGTACTTC.

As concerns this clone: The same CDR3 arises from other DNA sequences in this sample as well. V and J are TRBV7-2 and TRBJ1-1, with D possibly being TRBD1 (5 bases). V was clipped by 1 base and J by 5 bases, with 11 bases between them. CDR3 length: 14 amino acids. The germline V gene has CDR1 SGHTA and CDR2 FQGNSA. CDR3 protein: CASSLERGRTEAFF. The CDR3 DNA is TGTGCCAGCAGCTTAGAAAGGGGAAGGACTGAAGCTTTCTTT.

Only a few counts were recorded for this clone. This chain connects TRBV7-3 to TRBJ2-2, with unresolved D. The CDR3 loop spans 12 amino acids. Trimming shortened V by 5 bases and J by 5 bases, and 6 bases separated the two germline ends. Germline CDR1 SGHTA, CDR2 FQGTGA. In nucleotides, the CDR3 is TGTGCCAGCAGCGCCGGGACCGGGGAGCTGTTTTTT. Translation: CASSAGTGELFF.

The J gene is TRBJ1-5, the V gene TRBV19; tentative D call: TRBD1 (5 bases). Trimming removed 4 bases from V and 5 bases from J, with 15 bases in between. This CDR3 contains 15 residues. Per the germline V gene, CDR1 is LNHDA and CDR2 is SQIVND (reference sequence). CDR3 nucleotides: TGTGCCAGTAGTAAGGGGCTGACCGAGCATCAGCCCCAGCATTTT. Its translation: CASSKGLTEHQPQHF.

The CDR3 reads CASSQLTDNYGYTF. The CDR3 DNA is TGCGCCAGCAGCCAACTTACAGATAACTATGGCTACACCTTC. The chain recombines TRBV4-1 with TRBJ1-2; no firm D call. Trimming removed 2 bases from V and 1 base from J, with 8 bases in between. In germline, CDR1 is MGHRA, CDR2 YSYEKL. This CDR3 contains 14 residues.

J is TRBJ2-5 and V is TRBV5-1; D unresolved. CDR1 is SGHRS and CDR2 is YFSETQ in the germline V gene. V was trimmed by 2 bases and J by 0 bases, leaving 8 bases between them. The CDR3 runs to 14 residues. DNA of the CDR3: TGCGCCAGCAGCTTAACACCGTACCAAGAGACCCAGTACTTC. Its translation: CASSLTPYQETQYF.

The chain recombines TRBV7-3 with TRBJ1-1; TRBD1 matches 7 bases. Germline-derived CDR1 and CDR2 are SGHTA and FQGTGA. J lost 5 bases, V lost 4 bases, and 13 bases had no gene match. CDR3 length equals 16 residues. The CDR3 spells CASSSTSGGKGTEAFF. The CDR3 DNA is TGTGCCAGCAGCTCCACATCAGGGGGAAAGGGGACTGAAGCTTTCTTT. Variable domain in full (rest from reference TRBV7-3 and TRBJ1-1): GAGVSQTPSNKVTEKGKYVELRCDPISGHTALYWYRQSLGQGPEFLIYFQGTGAADDSGLPNDRFFAVRPEGSVSTLKIQRTERGDSAVYLCASSSTSGGKGTEAFFGQGTRLTVV.

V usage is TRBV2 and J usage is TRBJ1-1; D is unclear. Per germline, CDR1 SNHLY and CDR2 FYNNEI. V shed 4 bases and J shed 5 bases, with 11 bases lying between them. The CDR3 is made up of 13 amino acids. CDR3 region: CASSAEVRTEAFF. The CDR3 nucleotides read TGTGCCAGCAGTGCCGAGGTTCGGACTGAAGCTTTCTTT.

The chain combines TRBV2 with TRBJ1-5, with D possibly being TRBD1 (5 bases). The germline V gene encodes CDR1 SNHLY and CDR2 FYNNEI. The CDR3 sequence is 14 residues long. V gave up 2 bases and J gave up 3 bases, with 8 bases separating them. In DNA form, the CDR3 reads TGTGCCAGCAGTGAAAGACAGATCAATCAGCCCCAGCATTTT. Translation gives CASSERQINQPQHF.

In DNA, the CDR3 is TGCGCCAGCAGCCCCCGGGTCCTAAACAATGAGCAGTTCTTC. The encoded protein is CASSPRVLNNEQFF. This chain joins TRBV4-1 and TRBJ2-1, with unresolved D. This CDR3 spans 14 amino acids. Per the germline V gene, CDR1 is MGHRA and CDR2 is YSYEKL. The V end was cut by 4 bases, the J end by 5 bases, with 12 bases between.